The TCR beta chain described here comes from a study of blood T cell repertoires in COVID-19. Study-wide background: Donors in the United States, Italy and Spain gave samples during acute or convalescent COVID-19. From T cells, B-cell-depleted T cells, or PBMCs came the material, which was cDNA or gDNA.

Original methodology: Reference gene primers were amplified, and this amplification served to estimate nucleated cell counts. Assay: immunoSEQ multiplex PCR; the TCRdb copy retains only in-frame clones and omits some. That table is the source of V, J and clone size, and D and trimming were worked out from the DNA. The data contain some 200,000 clones, over 60% of them singletons. V gave up 3 bases and J gave up 6 bases; unmatched junction bases: 2. The CDR3 has 13 amino acids. The chain is built from TRBV12-3 or TRBV12-4 and TRBJ2-3; TRBD2 aligns across 8 bases. The specimen sequenced was peripheral blood. The sequence derives from a woman in her 70s with acute or convalescent COVID-19. The CDR3 loop is CASSLRGADTQYF. CDR3 nucleotides: TGTGCCAGCAGTTTGCGGGGGGCGGATACGCAGTATTTT.